Described below is a single T cell receptor beta chain sequence and its context. Its antigen has not been determined. A read error may produce the germline difference seen at one junction end. The 39 donors, aged roughly 6 to 95 years, were systemically healthy Caucasian individuals from Russia. Approximately 9 milliliters of peripheral blood were collected from each donor into EDTA-treated Vacutainer tubes. Ficoll-Paque density-gradient centrifugation was used to isolate PBMCs, with at least 7 million obtained per sample. Trizol reagent was used to extract total RNA from PBMCs, with at least 5 micrograms per sample. Naive CD45RAhigh/CD27high T cell percentages were measured by flow cytometry on a PBMC aliquot from every donor. To prepare the library, 5' RACE was applied. The instrument given in TCRdb is Illumina HiSeq 2500. The second PCR ran for about 6 to 11 cycles and used a J-beta primer mix along with a sample-barcoded 5' primer. A template-switch 5' adaptor carrying 12 random nucleotides introduced a unique molecular identifier onto each TCR beta cDNA molecule. Each sample yielded at least 3 million CDR3-containing paired-end reads. First-strand cDNA was synthesized from all RNA with the Mint cDNA synthesis kit, primed by a TRBC-specific oligonucleotide. Following uracil-DNA glycosylase treatment, all cDNA underwent a first 18-cycle PCR with the universal primers M1SS and BC2_uni_R. Per the authors' processing: Each sample was normalized by randomly selecting 1 million high-quality reads, each carrying a distinct molecular identifier. Reads with shared molecular identifiers were discarded instead of being binned into consensus sequences. MiTCR, run with a Q25 quality threshold and the strictest error-elimination algorithm, handled CDR3 identification, clonotype clustering and error correction. A nonparametric unseen species model using Euler transformation provided a lower-bound estimate of total TCR beta diversity. Clones were called with MiXCR by TCRdb after fastp trimmed the public reads at Q25, and only in-frame beta chains were retained. Identical CDR3 proteins give one entry, which carries the most common genes and DNA. The V and J calls and clone size come from TCRdb's table, not from the authors' own analysis. The sample has some 1.5 million distinct CDR3 sequences on record, 28% of them singletons. The top ten clones comprise roughly 8% of the sample.

This sample was taken from a study of blood T cells in healthy people across ages (dated by TCRdb to 2014 to 2015). As for the study more broadly: In model experiments, template switching captured roughly one uniquely barcoded TCR beta cDNA molecule for every two T cells. Using deep sequencing normalized with unique cDNA molecular identifiers, the study measured how TCR beta repertoire diversity changes with age. Four age groups were formed from the donors: young (average approximately 16 years), middle-aged (approximately 40), aged (approximately 60) and long-lived (less than 85). Donors of different ages were randomly distributed across sequencing lanes to avoid experimental bias. The study analyzed two additional independent replicas of 1 million unique cDNA reads from the same blood draw for two donors, one aged 18 to 29 and one aged 80 or older. Paper-wide results and their limitations: Observed TCR beta diversity correlated strongly with the percentage of naive T cells measured by flow cytometry. Total diversity estimates from one million sequenced T cells were considered lower bounds and underestimates. The long-lived group showed more naive CD4+ T cells, fewer expanded clones and increased TCR diversity than the aged group, suggesting age selection. As age increased, observed TCR beta diversity per million T cells dropped in a roughly linear way, and a significant reduction was already evident by age roughly 36. Because profiling used bulk unsorted PBMCs, naive and antigen-experienced compartments could not be compared conclusively. Donor CMV infection status was unknown, potentially confounding age-related changes in expanded clonotypes.

The sequence came from a woman in her 30s in good health. Specimen: blood.

Read as DNA, the sequence is TGTGCCACCAGCAAAAGGACAGGGACCTATAATGAGCAGTTCTTC. Its translation reads: CATSKRTGTYNEQFF. The chain joins TRBV15 to TRBJ2-1; TRBD1 fits 8 bases in the junction. Sequences LNHNV (CDR1) and YYDKDF (CDR2) are obtained from the germline V gene (reference sequence). Taken from cysteine to phenylalanine, the CDR3 has 15 residues. Only CDR3 DNA remains: 45 bases, in frame from the first base.